The rows below give T cell receptor beta chains drawn from one sample of a study of technical replicates of blood from a few donors. TCRdb's copy holds only in-frame clones and misses some; the assay was immunoSEQ multiplex PCR. Here the sample spans about 84,000 clones, about 98% being singletons. The specimen sequenced was T cells isolated from PBMCs. The receptors stem from a human donor in good health. CDR3s include the opening cysteine and the closing phenylalanine or tryptophan.

v_call cdr3_aa
TRBV19 CASSIPSSTGGRETQYF
TRBV19 CASSILDRDGTEAFF
TRBV28 CASSFSGAGDYGYTF
TRBV29-1 CSVDLRGTTNTGELFF
TRBV2 CASTGLGQETQYF
TRBV6-6 CASSNPRTGDYEQYF
TRBV18 CASSPTGVYSNQPQHF
TRBV5-1 CASSSSAGRYEQYF
TRBV2 CASRQPLTGGVRDGYTF
TRBV10-3 CAISQVGLRDHEQYF
TRBV7-9 CASSPQGPNTEAFF
TRBV10-1 CASSTGQQETQYF
TRBV25-1 CASSEQGYEQYF
TRBV2 CASRAKRGGQSDTQYF
TRBV5-1 CASWWGETGDGDQPQHF
TRBV28 CASSFEGLGLRLSYEQYF
TRBV28 CASSLGRTISYEQYF
TRBV9 CASSVGGQIGHNEQFF
TRBV18 CASSLRDSYEQYF
TRBV18 CASSPIDSQSNTEAFF
TRBV2 CASSGNWRDGETQYF
TRBV11-2 CASSLYGLAGIHEQYF
TRBV7-2 CASSFGGFSYEQYF
TRBV11-2 CASSLVSSYEQYF
TRBV6-1 CASRGQGRFPGELFF
TRBV5-1 CASSPPLVRQGPMHF
TRBV11-2 CASSLEPRHTYEQYF
TRBV5-6 CASSAIQGGPRGYTF
TRBV20-1 CSAPNYNEQFF
TRBV5-1 CASRTTGRSDSPLHF
TRBV6-1 CASSEDSQETQYF
TRBV6-1 CATLSFENTEAFF
TRBV30 CAWSVIVNTEAFF
TRBV11-1 CASNLLREAACSYNEQFF
TRBV6-1 CASSGDGAAAPFHYEQYF
TRBV6-5 CASSPRDKAYEQYF
TRBV2 CAREGGGPHTDTQYF
TRBV7-9 CASSFEGSGETQYF
TRBV4-1 CASSQGGFFLGPNEQYF
TRBV28 CASKSRNTEAFF
TRBV29-1 CSVNKNTGELFF
TRBV4-1 CASSPPRDPQVDEKLFF
TRBV2 CASTRADSGITGELFF
TRBV5-1 CASSFEGFDTEAFF
TRBV10-3 CATASPRQEKETQYF
TRBV6-1 CASSETRLAGFYNEQFF